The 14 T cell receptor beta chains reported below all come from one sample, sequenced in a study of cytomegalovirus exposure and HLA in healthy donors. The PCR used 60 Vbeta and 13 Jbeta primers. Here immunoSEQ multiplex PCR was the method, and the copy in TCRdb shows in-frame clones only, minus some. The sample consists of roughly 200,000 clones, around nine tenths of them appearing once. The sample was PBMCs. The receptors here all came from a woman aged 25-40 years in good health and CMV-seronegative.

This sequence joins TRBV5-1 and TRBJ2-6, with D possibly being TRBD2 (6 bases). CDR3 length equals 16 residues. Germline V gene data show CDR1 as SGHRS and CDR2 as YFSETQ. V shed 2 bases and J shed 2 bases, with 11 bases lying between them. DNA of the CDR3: TGCGCCAGCAGCTTTGACGGAGGGGCTGGGGCCAACGTCCTGACTTTC. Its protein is CASSFDGGAGANVLTF.

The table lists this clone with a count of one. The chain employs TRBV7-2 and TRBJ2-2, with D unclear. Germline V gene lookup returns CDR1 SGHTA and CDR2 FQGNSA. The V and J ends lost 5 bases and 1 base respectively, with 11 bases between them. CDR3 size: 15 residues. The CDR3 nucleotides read TGTGCCAGCAGCCCCAGGTCTATGAACACCGGGGAGCTGTTTTTT. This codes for CASSPRSMNTGELFF.

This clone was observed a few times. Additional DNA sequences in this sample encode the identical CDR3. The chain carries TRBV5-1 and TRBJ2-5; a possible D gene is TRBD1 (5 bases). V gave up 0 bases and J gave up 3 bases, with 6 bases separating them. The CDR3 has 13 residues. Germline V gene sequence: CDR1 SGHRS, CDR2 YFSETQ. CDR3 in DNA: TGCGCCAGCAGCTTGGTAGGGGAAGAGACCCAGTACTTC. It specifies CASSLVGEETQYF. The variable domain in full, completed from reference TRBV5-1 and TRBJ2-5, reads KAGVTQTPRYLIKTRGQQVTLSCSPISGHRSVSWYQQTPGQGLQFLFEYFSETQRNKGNFPGRFSGRQFSNSRSEMNVSTLELGDSALYLCASSLVGEETQYFGPGTRLLVL.

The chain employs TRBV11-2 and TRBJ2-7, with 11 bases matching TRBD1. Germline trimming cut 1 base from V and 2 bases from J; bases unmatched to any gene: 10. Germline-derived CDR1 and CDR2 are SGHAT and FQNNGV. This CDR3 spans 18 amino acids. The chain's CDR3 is CASSLGYGVGQGAYEQYF. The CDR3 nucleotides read TGTGCCAGCAGCTTAGGGTATGGTGTGGGACAGGGGGCCTACGAGCAGTACTTC.

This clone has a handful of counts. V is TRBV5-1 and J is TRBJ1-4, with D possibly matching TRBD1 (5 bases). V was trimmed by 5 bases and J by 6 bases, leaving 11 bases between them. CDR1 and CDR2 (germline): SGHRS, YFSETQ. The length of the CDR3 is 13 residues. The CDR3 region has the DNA TGCGCCAGCAGGGCGGGGGAAGATGAAAAACTGTTTTTT. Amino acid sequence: CASRAGEDEKLFF.

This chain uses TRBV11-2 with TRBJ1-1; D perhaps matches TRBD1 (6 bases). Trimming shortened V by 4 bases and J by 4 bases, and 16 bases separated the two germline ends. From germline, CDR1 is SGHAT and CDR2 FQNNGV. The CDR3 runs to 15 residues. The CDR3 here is CASSSAKQGGTEAFF. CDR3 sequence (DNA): TGTGCCAGCAGCTCCGCGAAACAGGGTGGCACTGAAGCTTTCTTT.

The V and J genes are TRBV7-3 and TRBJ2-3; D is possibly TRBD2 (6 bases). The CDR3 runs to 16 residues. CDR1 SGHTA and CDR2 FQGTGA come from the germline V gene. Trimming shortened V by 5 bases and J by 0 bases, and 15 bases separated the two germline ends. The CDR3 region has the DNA TGTGCCAGCAGCGAATTTCCTAGCGTCAGCACAGATACGCAGTATTTT. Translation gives CASSEFPSVSTDTQYF.

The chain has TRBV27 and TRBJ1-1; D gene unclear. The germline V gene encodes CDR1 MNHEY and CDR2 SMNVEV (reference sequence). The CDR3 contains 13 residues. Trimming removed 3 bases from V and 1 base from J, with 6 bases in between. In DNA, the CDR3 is TGTGCCAGCAGTTTGCGGAAGAACACTGAAGCTTTCTTT. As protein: CASSLRKNTEAFF.

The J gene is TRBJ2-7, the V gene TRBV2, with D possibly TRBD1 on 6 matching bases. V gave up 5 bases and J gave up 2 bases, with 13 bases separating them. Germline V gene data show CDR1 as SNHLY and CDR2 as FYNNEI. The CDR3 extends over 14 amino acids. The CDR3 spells CASSPDRFTYEQYF. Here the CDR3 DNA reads TGTGCCAGCAGTCCCGACAGGTTCACCTACGAGCAGTACTTC.

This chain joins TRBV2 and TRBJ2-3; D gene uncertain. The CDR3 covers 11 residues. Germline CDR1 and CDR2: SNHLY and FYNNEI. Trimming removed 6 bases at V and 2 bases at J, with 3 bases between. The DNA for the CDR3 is TGTGCCAGCAGCCTCACAGATACGCAGTATTTT. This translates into CASSLTDTQYF.

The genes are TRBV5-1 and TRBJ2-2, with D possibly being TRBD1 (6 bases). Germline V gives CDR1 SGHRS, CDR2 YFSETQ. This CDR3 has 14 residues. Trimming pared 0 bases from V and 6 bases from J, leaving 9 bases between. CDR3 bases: TGCGCCAGCAGCTTGGGGGGGCTGGCCGGGGAGCTGTTTTTT. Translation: CASSLGGLAGELFF. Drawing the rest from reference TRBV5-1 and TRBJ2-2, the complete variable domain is KAGVTQTPRYLIKTRGQQVTLSCSPISGHRSVSWYQQTPGQGLQFLFEYFSETQRNKGNFPGRFSGRQFSNSRSEMNVSTLELGDSALYLCASSLGGLAGELFFGEGSRLTVL.

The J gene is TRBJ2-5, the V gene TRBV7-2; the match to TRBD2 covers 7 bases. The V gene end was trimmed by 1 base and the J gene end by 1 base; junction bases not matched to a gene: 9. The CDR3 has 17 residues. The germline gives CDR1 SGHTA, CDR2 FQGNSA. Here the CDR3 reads CASSLVASGSFQETQYF. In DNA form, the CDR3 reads TGTGCCAGCAGCTTAGTGGCTAGCGGCTCCTTCCAAGAGACCCAGTACTTC.

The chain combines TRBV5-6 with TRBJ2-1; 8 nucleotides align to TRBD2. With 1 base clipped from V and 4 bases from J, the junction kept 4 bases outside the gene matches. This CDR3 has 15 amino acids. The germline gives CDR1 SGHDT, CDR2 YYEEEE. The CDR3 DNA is TGTGCCAGCAGCTTGTCGGGGGGGGGATACAATGAGCAGTTCTTC. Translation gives CASSLSGGGYNEQFF.

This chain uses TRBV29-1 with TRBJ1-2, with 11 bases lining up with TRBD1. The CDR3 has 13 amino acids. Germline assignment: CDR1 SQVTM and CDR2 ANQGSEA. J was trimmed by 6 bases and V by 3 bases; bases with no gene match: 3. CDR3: CSVDGTGGNGYTF. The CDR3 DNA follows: TGCAGCGTTGACGGGACAGGGGGGAATGGCTACACCTTC.